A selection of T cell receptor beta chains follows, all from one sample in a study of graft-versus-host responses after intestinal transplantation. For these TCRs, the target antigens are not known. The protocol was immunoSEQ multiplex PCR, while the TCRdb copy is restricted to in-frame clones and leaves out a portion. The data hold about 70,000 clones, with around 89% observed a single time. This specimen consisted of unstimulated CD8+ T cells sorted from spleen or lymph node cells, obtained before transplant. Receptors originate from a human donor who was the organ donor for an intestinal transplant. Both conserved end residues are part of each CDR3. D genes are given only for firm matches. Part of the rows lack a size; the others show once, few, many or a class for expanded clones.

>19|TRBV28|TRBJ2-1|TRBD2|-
CASSLRGLAPSSSYNEQFF
TGTGCCAGCAGTTTAAGGGGACTAGCACCCTCGAGCTCCTACAATGAGCAGTTCTTC
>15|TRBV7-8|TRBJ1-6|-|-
CASSSGTGIPPPLHF
TGTGCCAGCAGCTCCGGTACAGGGATTCCTCCACCCCTCCACTTT
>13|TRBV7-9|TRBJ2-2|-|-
CASSIQGHGELFF
TGTGCCAGCAGCATTCAGGGTCACGGGGAGCTGTTTTTT
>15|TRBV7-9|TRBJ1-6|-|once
CASSLKRGNNSPLHF
TGTGCCAGCAGCTTAAAAAGGGGGAATAATTCACCCCTCCACTTT
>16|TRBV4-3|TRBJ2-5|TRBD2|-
CASSQDLGGGQETQYF
TGCGCCAGCAGCCAAGACCTCGGGGGGGGCCAAGAGACCCAGTACTTC
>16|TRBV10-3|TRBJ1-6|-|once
CAISERWTSGNSPLHF
TGTGCCATCAGTGAGCGATGGACTTCGGGGAATTCACCCCTCCACTTT
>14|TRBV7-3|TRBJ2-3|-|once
CASSGGLIGDTQYF
TGTGCCAGCAGCGGTGGGTTAATCGGGGATACGCAGTATTTT
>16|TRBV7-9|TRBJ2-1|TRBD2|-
CASSSSFTTSQNEQFF
TGTGCCAGCAGCTCCTCTTTCACGACTAGCCAGAATGAGCAGTTCTTC
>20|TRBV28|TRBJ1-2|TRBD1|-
CASSWLFFWGRGRSNYGYTF
TGTGCCAGCAGTTGGTTATTTTTTTGGGGCAGGGGGCGGTCGAACTATGGCTACACCTTC
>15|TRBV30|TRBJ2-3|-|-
CAWNLRVSNTDTQYF
TGTGCCTGGAACCTCAGGGTTTCGAACACAGATACGCAGTATTTT
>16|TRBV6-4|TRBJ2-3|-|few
CASSENAQTQGDTQYF
TGTGCCAGCAGCGAAAACGCCCAGACCCAGGGAGATACGCAGTATTTT
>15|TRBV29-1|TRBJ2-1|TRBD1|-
CSVEDSMTGGNEQFF
TGCAGCGTTGAAGATTCCATGACAGGGGGGAATGAGCAGTTCTTC
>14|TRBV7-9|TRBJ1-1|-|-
CASSAEQGNTEAFF
TGTGCCAGCAGCGCAGAACAGGGGAACACTGAAGCTTTCTTT
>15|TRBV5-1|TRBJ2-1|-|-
CASSLEGGAVNEQFF
TGCGCCAGCAGCTTGGAGGGGGGGGCGGTGAATGAGCAGTTCTTC
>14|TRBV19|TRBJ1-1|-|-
CASSTWTANTEAFF
TGTGCCAGTAGTACCTGGACAGCGAACACTGAAGCTTTCTTT
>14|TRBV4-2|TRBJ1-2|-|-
CASSQADSIYGYTF
TGTGCCAGCAGCCAAGCGGACAGCATATATGGCTACACCTTC
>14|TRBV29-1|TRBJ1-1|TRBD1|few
CSVGTGSLGTEAFF
TGCAGCGTTGGGACAGGGAGCTTGGGCACTGAAGCTTTCTTT
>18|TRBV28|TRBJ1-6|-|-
CASSPPYTAFAYNSPLHF
TGTGCCAGCAGCCCACCTTATACAGCCTTCGCCTATAATTCACCCCTCCACTTT
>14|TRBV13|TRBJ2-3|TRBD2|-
CASSGKRGADTQYF
TGTGCCAGCAGCGGGAAGCGGGGTGCAGATACGCAGTATTTT
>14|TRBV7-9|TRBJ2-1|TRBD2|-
CASSLAGGYNEQFF
TGTGCCAGCAGCCTAGCGGGGGGGTACAATGAGCAGTTCTTC